This T cell receptor beta chain appears in the sequencing data of a study of T cell repertoires in cytomegalovirus infection. Across the study: CMV infection together with matching HLA type was indicated by public TCR beta signatures. Study-level results: Dominating the ex vivo response were HLA-C-restricted CMV-specific TCR beta clonotypes. Using cumulative public TCR beta family frequency, the authors identified those who carried CMV together with the relevant HLA.

This clonotype was counted a few times. Its specificity is not known. Trimming took off 4 bases at V and 9 bases at J, with 19 bases between the two ends. Germline CDR1 SEHNR, CDR2 FQNEAQ (reference sequence). The CDR3 has 14 amino acids. TCRdb analysed the reads with MiXCR anew, one entry per CDR3 protein. Of some 700,000 distinct CDR3 sequences listed, 35% are singletons. Sequencing was performed on PBMCs. The clonotype was recovered from a human donor in good health (CMV status not recorded). Some clones in this sample may be carry-over from other donors' samples. The rearrangement links TRBV7-9 to TRBJ2-7; D perhaps matches TRBD2 (6 bases). DNA of the CDR3: TGTGCCAGCAGCTCGGACCGGACTCTGGGAGGGCAGTACTTC. Translated: CASSSDRTLGGQYF.